This entry lists 8 T cell receptor beta chains sequenced from one sample in a study of OX40 agonist ivuxolimab in advanced cancers. TCRdb's table, derived via immunoSEQ multiplex PCR, lists solely in-frame clones and lacks some. Of fewer than 90,000 clones detected, nearly 90% appear once; the ten largest clones hold approximately 0.26%. The sequencing here drew on CD4+ or CD8+ T cells sorted from blood, taken in a trial of the OX40 agonist ivuxolimab. The receptors come from an adult with an advanced solid tumor such as melanoma, head and neck, liver or kidney cancer.

The rearrangement links TRBV6-1 to TRBJ1-5, with D perhaps matching TRBD1 (6 bases). CDR3 length equals 14 residues. Germline V gives CDR1 MNHNS, CDR2 SASEGT. Trimming left V 7 bases short and J 9 bases short, with 19 bases between. The CDR3 region is CASMRSRGVGPQHF. The CDR3 nucleotides are TGTGCCAGCATGCGGTCAAGGGGGGTTGGGCCCCAGCATTTT.

V usage is TRBV7-8 and J usage is TRBJ1-4, with D possibly being TRBD1 (6 bases). CDR3 length equals 15 residues. Germline CDR1 reads SGHVS; CDR2 reads FQNEAQ. The germline V and J ends were trimmed by 4 bases and 1 base, with 10 bases remaining between them. The DNA for the CDR3 is TGTGCCAGCAGCTCAACCAGGGGAACTAATGAAAAACTGTTTTTT. This codes for CASSSTRGTNEKLFF.

The chain is built from TRBV5-1 and TRBJ1-1; TRBD1 is a possible D gene (5 bases). The CDR3 has 14 amino acids. Germline loops: CDR1 SGHRS, CDR2 YFSETQ. Trimming cost V 0 bases and J 6 bases, with 12 bases left between them. The chain's CDR3 is CASSLEGQGAEAFF. In DNA, the CDR3 is TGCGCCAGCAGCTTGGAGGGTCAGGGCGCTGAAGCTTTCTTT.

V usage is TRBV7-8 and J usage is TRBJ1-5; TRBD1 matches 9 bases. The V gene end was trimmed by 8 bases and the J gene end by 4 bases; junction bases not matched to a gene: 6. Per germline, CDR1 SGHVS and CDR2 FQNEAQ. The CDR3 consists of 14 residues. This CDR3 reads CASVPDRGNQPQHF. In DNA, the CDR3 is TGTGCCAGCGTACCGGACAGGGGTAATCAGCCCCAGCATTTT.

This chain links TRBV7-9 with TRBJ1-6; D gene ambiguous. The length of the CDR3 is 15 residues. Per germline, CDR1 SEHNR and CDR2 FQNEAQ (reference sequence). V lost 5 bases, J lost 9 bases, and 17 bases lay in between. The CDR3 DNA reads as TGTGCCAGCAGCCTCCCCGATTTTCCGCGTTCACCCCTCCACTTT. It is translated as CASSLPDFPRSPLHF.

The chain uses TRBV18 and TRBJ1-3, with TRBD1 as a possible D gene (6 bases). Germline-derived CDR1 and CDR2 are KGHSH and LQKENI. The V gene lost 4 bases and the J gene lost 3 bases, with 13 bases spanning the gap. This CDR3 comprises 15 residues. The CDR3 bases are TGTGCCAGCTCACGGCAGGGGCAAGATGGAAACACCATATATTTT. Translating gives CASSRQGQDGNTIYF.

This clone was recorded once. This chain's CDR3 is CASSLMVLLQETQYF. CDR3 sequence (DNA): TGTGCCAGCAGCTTGATGGTACTCCTGCAAGAGACCCAGTACTTC. The chain links TRBV5-6 to TRBJ2-5, with D uncertain. Germline V gene lookup returns CDR1 SGHDT and CDR2 YYEEEE. The V end lost 1 base, the J end lost 2 bases, and 12 bases lay between the germline ends. The CDR3 is 15 residues long.

This clone was observed a single time. The chain uses TRBV30 and TRBJ1-5; the D is unclear. Germline V CDR1 and CDR2: GTSNPN, SVGIG (reference sequence). The CDR3 consists of 12 residues. The ends were cut back, 0 bases at V and 9 bases at J, with 9 bases in the middle. CDR3 sequence: CAWSVVLGPQHF. CDR3 bases: TGTGCCTGGAGTGTAGTACTGGGGCCCCAGCATTTT.